These 27 T cell receptor beta chains share one sample of origin, sequenced in a study of blood T cell repertoires in COVID-19. Data came from immunoSEQ multiplex PCR; TCRdb stores just in-frame clones and leaves some out. The sample consists of a few hundred thousand clones, just under 90% of them appearing once. The sample taken for sequencing was PBMCs or T cells enriched from blood (not recorded which). The receptors shown here come from a woman in her forties or fifties who had been exposed to COVID-19.

The CDR3 sequence is CASSSPGEHTGELFF. Here the CDR3 DNA reads TGTGCCAGCAGCTCCCCCGGGGAGCACACCGGGGAGCTGTTTTTT. The V gene is TRBV28, the J gene TRBJ2-2, with a possible D match to TRBD2 (5 bases). The CDR3 is 15 amino acids. The V and J ends lost 6 bases and 3 bases respectively, with 14 bases between them. Germline lookup yields CDR1 MDHEN and CDR2 SYDVKM. Based on the CDR3 plus reference TRBV28 and TRBJ2-2, the full variable domain is DVKVTQSSRYLVKRTGEKVFLECVQDMDHENMFWYRQDPGLGLRLIYFSYDVKMKEKGDIPEGYSVSREKKERFSLILESASTNQTSMYLCASSSPGEHTGELFFGEGSRLTVL.

The chain has TRBV6-5 and TRBJ2-5; a possible D gene is TRBD1 (5 bases). This CDR3 region has 13 residues. CDR1 and CDR2 (germline): MNHEY, SVGAGI. The V and J ends lost 11 bases and 0 bases respectively, with 13 bases between them. CDR3 sequence reads: CAGRQFYQETQYF. In nucleotides, the CDR3 is TGTGCCGGAAGACAGTTTTACCAAGAGACCCAGTACTTC.

This clone was seen more than once but under ten times. The V gene is TRBV5-1, the J gene TRBJ1-1, with 12 nucleotides matching TRBD1. Germline V gene sequence: CDR1 SGHRS, CDR2 YFSETQ. V gave up 4 bases and J gave up 0 bases; unmatched junction bases: 7. CDR3 size: 17 residues. In DNA form, the CDR3 reads TGCGCCAGCAGCCCCGGGACAGGGGGCTTTCTGAACACTGAAGCTTTCTTT. It encodes CASSPGTGGFLNTEAFF.

A single count supports this clone. This chain uses TRBV4-2 with TRBJ2-2, with a possible D match to TRBD1 (6 bases). This CDR3 has 17 amino acids. Per germline, CDR1 LGHNA and CDR2 YNFKEQ. The V end was cut by 0 bases, the J end by 4 bases, with 15 bases between. The CDR3 reads CASSQEPPGQGTGELFF. The CDR3 nucleotides are TGTGCCAGCAGCCAAGAGCCTCCGGGACAAGGCACCGGGGAGCTGTTTTTT.

The rearrangement joins TRBV15 to TRBJ2-7; a possible D gene is TRBD1 (5 bases). Germline assignment: CDR1 LNHNV and CDR2 YYDKDF (reference sequence). CDR3 length: 14 amino acids. V was pared by 2 bases and J by 3 bases, with 11 bases between. DNA of the CDR3: TGTGCCACCAGCAGATTTACAGACAGCTACGAGCAGTACTTC. It translates to CATSRFTDSYEQYF.

The chain combines TRBV18 with TRBJ2-5; D may be TRBD2 (5 bases). V lost 6 bases to trimming and J lost 3 bases, with 14 bases between them. The CDR3 totals 14 residues. Germline lookup yields CDR1 KGHSH and CDR2 LQKENI. This CDR3 is CASSLLGLKETQYF. CDR3 nucleotide sequence: TGTGCCAGCTCCCTCCTCGGACTGAAAGAGACCCAGTACTTC. Drawing the rest from reference TRBV18 and TRBJ2-5, the complete variable domain is NAGVMQNPRHLVRRRGQEARLRCSPMKGHSHVYWYRQLPEEGLKFMVYLQKENIIDESGMPKERFSAEFPKEGPSILRIQQVVRGDSAAYFCASSLLGLKETQYFGPGTRLLVL.

The V gene is TRBV6-1, the J gene TRBJ1-1; perhaps TRBD1 as D (5 bases). Germline CDR1 MNHNS, CDR2 SASEGT. With 2 bases removed from V and 10 bases from J, the gap between germline ends came to 11 bases. The CDR3 is made up of 12 amino acids. CDR3 protein: CASSESGARAFF. DNA for the CDR3: TGTGCCAGCAGTGAAAGTGGGGCGCGAGCTTTCTTT.

The chain combines TRBV6-5 with TRBJ1-1, with a tentative D call TRBD1 (5 bases). CDR3 length: 14 residues. Germline V lookup: CDR1 MNHEY, CDR2 SVGAGI. Trimming left V 6 bases short and J 1 base short, with 12 bases between. For the CDR3, the DNA is TGTGCCAGCAGCCTCGCCGGGGGGAACACTGAAGCTTTCTTT. Its translation is CASSLAGGNTEAFF.

The chain joins TRBV11-2 to TRBJ1-2; D not certain. The V gene lost 3 bases and the J gene lost 4 bases, with 18 bases spanning the gap. This CDR3 is built from 16 residues. The germline CDR1 and CDR2 sequences are SGHAT and FQNNGV. In DNA, the CDR3 is TGTGCCAGCAGCTTGCCCACGGGAGGCCGGGGCTATGGCTACACCTTC. Translation: CASSLPTGGRGYGYTF.

The chain combines TRBV5-4 with TRBJ2-5; tentative D call: TRBD2 (5 bases). The V and J ends lost 3 bases and 1 base respectively, with 13 bases between them. The CDR3 totals 15 residues. The germline gives CDR1 SGHNT, CDR2 YYREEE (reference sequence). The CDR3 is CASSSDPGIQETQYF. The CDR3 DNA reads TGTGCCAGCAGCTCAGACCCCGGGATCCAAGAGACCCAGTACTTC.

The chain links TRBV28 to TRBJ1-6, with 8 bases aligning to TRBD1. CDR1 is MDHEN and CDR2 is SYDVKM in the germline V gene. This CDR3 region has 15 residues. V gave up 6 bases and J gave up 7 bases; unmatched junction bases: 8. The DNA of the CDR3 is TGTGCCAGCAGGTCAACGTGGACAGGGAATTCACCCCTCCACTTT. Translation gives CASRSTWTGNSPLHF.

The chain carries TRBV5-1 and TRBJ1-4; D not certain. CDR1 is SGHRS, CDR2 YFSETQ, per germline. CDR3 size: 14 residues. Between the trimmed V and J ends, which lost 4 bases and 4 bases, there was a span of 11 bases. CDR3 loop: CASSLNFLNEKLFF. As DNA, the CDR3 is TGCGCCAGCAGCCTCAACTTCCTTAATGAAAAACTGTTTTTT.

The rearrangement uses TRBV7-9 and TRBJ2-5; 8 nucleotides line up with TRBD2. V was clipped by 5 bases and J by 3 bases; unmatched bases: 8. The germline gives CDR1 SEHNR, CDR2 FQNEAQ (reference sequence). The CDR3 runs to 15 residues. The CDR3 protein is CASSIKPGLEETQYF. CDR3 DNA sequence: TGTGCCAGCAGCATAAAACCGGGACTAGAAGAGACCCAGTACTTC. The complete variable domain, with remaining parts taken from reference TRBV7-9 and TRBJ2-5, reads DTGVSQNPRHKITKRGQNVTFRCDPISEHNRLYWYRQTLGQGPEFLTYFQNEAQLEKSRLLSDRFSAERPKGSFSTLEIQRTEQGDSAMYLCASSIKPGLEETQYFGPGTRLLVL.

The chain has TRBV30 and TRBJ1-4, with TRBD1 matching over 7 bases. The germline V gene has CDR1 GTSNPN and CDR2 SVGIG (reference sequence). V was clipped by 6 bases and J by 13 bases; unmatched bases: 14. The CDR3 sequence is 13 residues long. The CDR3 nucleotides are TGTGCCTGTAATCGGGGACAGTTAGGGGGACTGTTTTTT. This codes for CACNRGQLGGLFF.

The chain links TRBV5-1 to TRBJ2-7; D is ambiguous. This CDR3 is built from 17 residues. The V end lost 1 base, the J end lost 2 bases, and 19 bases lay between the germline ends. CDR1 is SGHRS, CDR2 YFSETQ, per germline. In DNA, the CDR3 is TGCGCCAGCAGCTTGTTAGGTTGGTCGAGACACACCTACGAGCAGTACTTC. It translates to CASSLLGWSRHTYEQYF.

The gene calls are TRBV6-5 and TRBJ2-1; 7 bases are a match to TRBD1. The CDR3 has 15 amino acids. Trimming at V came to 8 bases and at J to 2 bases, leaving 9 bases not matched to a gene. Looked up from germline, CDR1 is MNHEY and CDR2 is SVGAGI. CDR3 sequence reads: CASSRPGQTYNEQFF. CDR3 sequence (DNA): TGTGCCAGCTCCCGGCCGGGACAGACCTACAATGAGCAGTTCTTC.

The chain joins TRBV6-4 to TRBJ1-5; D is possibly TRBD1 (5 bases). The CDR3 covers 18 residues. Germline lookup yields CDR1 MRHNA and CDR2 SNTAGT. Deletions cut 2 bases from V and 2 bases from J, with 19 bases between. The CDR3, as DNA: TGTGCCAGCAGTGACCGAGTTGAAAGGGGCGAACGCAATCAGCCCCAGCATTTT. It is translated as CASSDRVERGERNQPQHF.

The genes are TRBV7-2 and TRBJ1-5; 7 bases fit TRBD1. Germline-derived CDR1 and CDR2 are SGHTA and FQGNSA. Trimming at V came to 4 bases and at J to 4 bases, leaving 7 bases not matched to a gene. The length of the CDR3 is 15 residues. CDR3 amino acids: CASSYTGTDNQPQHF. The CDR3 DNA reads TGTGCCAGCAGCTATACCGGGACAGATAATCAGCCCCAGCATTTT.

The V gene is TRBV2, the J gene TRBJ1-5; D perhaps matches TRBD1 (6 bases). Deletions cut 6 bases from V and 2 bases from J, with 8 bases between. The CDR3 covers 13 residues. Germline V gene lookup returns CDR1 SNHLY and CDR2 FYNNEI. CDR3 amino acids: CASRNRGNQPQHF. In DNA, the CDR3 is TGTGCCAGCAGGAACAGGGGCAATCAGCCCCAGCATTTT. The variable domain in full, completed from reference TRBV2 and TRBJ1-5, reads EPEVTQTPSHQVTQMGQEVILRCVPISNHLYFYWYRQILGQKVEFLVSFYNNEISEKSEIFDDQFSVERPDGSNFTLKIRSTKLEDSAMYFCASRNRGNQPQHFGDGTRLSIL.

V and J are TRBV3-1 (or the pseudogene TRBV3-2) and TRBJ2-1; D ambiguous. V dropped 5 bases and J dropped 7 bases, with 6 bases sitting between them. Germline V lookup: CDR1 LGHDT, CDR2 YNNKEL (reference sequence). The CDR3 is 11 residues long. CDR3 residues: CASSDWNEQFF. As DNA, the CDR3 is TGTGCCAGCAGCGACTGGAATGAGCAGTTCTTC.

V is TRBV7-8 and J is TRBJ1-6; 8 nucleotides agree with TRBD1. The CDR3 sequence is 14 residues long. J lost 10 bases, V lost 5 bases, and 7 bases had no gene match. The germline CDR1 and CDR2 sequences are SGHVS and FQNEAQ. Here the CDR3 reads CASSQDRGGSPLHF. The CDR3 nucleotides are TGTGCCAGCAGCCAAGACAGGGGTGGATCACCCCTCCACTTT.

The chain couples TRBV5-6 to TRBJ1-5; TRBD1 agrees at 8 bases. Germline V gene lookup returns CDR1 SGHDT and CDR2 YYEEEE. J gave up 0 bases and V 4 bases, and 6 bases lay outside the gene matches. CDR3 length equals 16 residues. This CDR3 reads CASSPGTGYSNQPQHF. The CDR3 DNA sequence: TGTGCCAGCAGCCCCGGGACAGGTTATAGCAATCAGCCCCAGCATTTT.

The V gene is TRBV3-1 (or the pseudogene TRBV3-2), the J gene TRBJ1-4, with unresolved D. The germline gives CDR1 LGHDT, CDR2 YNNKEL (reference sequence). V was shortened by 2 bases and J by 4 bases, with 14 bases between the two germline ends. The length of the CDR3 is 16 residues. The CDR3 nucleotides read TGTGCCAGCAGCCAAAGGGCGGGTAGTGATAATGAAAAACTGTTTTTT. This sequence encodes CASSQRAGSDNEKLFF.

The sample holds one count of this clone. The V gene is TRBV6-1, the J gene TRBJ1-2, with D possibly being TRBD1 (6 bases). The CDR3 consists of 14 residues. Trimming took 2 bases from V and 4 from J, leaving 11 bases between them. Germline V gives CDR1 MNHNS, CDR2 SASEGT. The CDR3 DNA reads TGTGCCAGCAGTGAACTCCAGGGGTTCTATGGCTACACCTTC. Translating gives CASSELQGFYGYTF.

The chain carries TRBV6-1 and TRBJ2-7, with TRBD1 matching 8 bases. Germline assignment: CDR1 MNHNS and CDR2 SASEGT. V was clipped by 3 bases and J by 4 bases; unmatched bases: 5. The CDR3 spans 14 residues. The CDR3 region is CASSEKGQEYEQYF. The CDR3 region has the DNA TGTGCCAGCAGTGAGAAGGGACAGGAATACGAGCAGTACTTC.

Turning to this clone: The same CDR3 arises from other DNA sequences in this sample as well. The rearrangement uses TRBV7-9 and TRBJ2-2; TRBD2 matches at 7 bases. Germline V gene data show CDR1 as SEHNR and CDR2 as FQNEAQ (reference sequence). Germline trimming cut 5 bases from V and 2 bases from J; bases unmatched to any gene: 8. The CDR3 is made up of 16 amino acids. The CDR3 DNA is TGTGCCAGCAGCCCTCCCGGGGGGACCAACACCGGGGAGCTGTTTTTT. It is translated as CASSPPGGTNTGELFF.

A single count supports this clone. The chain is built from TRBV2 and TRBJ2-3; the match to TRBD2 covers 9 bases. CDR3 length equals 16 residues. From germline, CDR1 is SNHLY and CDR2 FYNNEI. With V trimmed by 1 base and J by 8 bases, 10 bases remained unmatched. CDR3 residues: CASSEDGTSPRGTQYF. CDR3 nucleotides: TGTGCCAGCAGTGAAGATGGGACTAGCCCCCGGGGTACGCAGTATTTT.